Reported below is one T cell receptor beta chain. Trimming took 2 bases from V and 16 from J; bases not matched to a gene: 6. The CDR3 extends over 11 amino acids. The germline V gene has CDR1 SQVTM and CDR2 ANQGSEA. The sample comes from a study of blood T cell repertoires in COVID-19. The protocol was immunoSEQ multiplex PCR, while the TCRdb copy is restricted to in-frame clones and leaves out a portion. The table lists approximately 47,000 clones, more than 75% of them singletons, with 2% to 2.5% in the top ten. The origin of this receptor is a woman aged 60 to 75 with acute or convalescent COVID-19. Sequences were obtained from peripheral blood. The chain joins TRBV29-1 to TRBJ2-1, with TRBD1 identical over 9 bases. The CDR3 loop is CSVEKGQGQFF. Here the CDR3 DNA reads TGCAGCGTTGAAAAAGGACAGGGGCAATTCTTC.